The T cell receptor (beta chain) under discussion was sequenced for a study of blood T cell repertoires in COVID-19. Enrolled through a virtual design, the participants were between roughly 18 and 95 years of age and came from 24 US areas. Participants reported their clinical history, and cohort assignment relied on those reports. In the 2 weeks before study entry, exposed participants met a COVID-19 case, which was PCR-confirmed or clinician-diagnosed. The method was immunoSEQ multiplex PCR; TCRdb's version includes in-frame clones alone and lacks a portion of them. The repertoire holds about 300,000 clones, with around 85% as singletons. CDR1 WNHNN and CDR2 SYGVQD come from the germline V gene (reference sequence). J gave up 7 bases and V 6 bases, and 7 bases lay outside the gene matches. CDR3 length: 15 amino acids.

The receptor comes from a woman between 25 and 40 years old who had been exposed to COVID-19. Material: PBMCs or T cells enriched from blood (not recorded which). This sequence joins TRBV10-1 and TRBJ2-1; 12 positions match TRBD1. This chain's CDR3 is CASSDGTGGRNEQFF. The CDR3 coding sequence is TGCGCCAGCAGCGATGGGACAGGGGGCAGGAATGAGCAGTTCTTC.